The sequence of this TCR beta chain was determined in a study of siplizumab effects on memory and regulatory T cells. Study-wide results and caveats: Siplizumab led to significantly less abundant alloreactive sequences that could be traced back to unstimulated CD4+ memory cells. Apparently key alloresponse contributors, naive T cells also seemed more diverse than memory cells.

A note on this clone: The antigen is unknown.

The table came from immunoSEQ multiplex PCR; TCRdb's copy has only in-frame clones and leaves some out. The sample includes 100,000 or so clones, 85% to 95% seen only once; the top ten take approximately 1.5%. This CDR3 is built from 16 residues. Germline CDR1 reads SGHNT; CDR2 reads YYREEE (reference sequence). V lost 4 bases and J lost 0; bases outside the gene matches: 8. The rearrangement uses TRBV5-4 and TRBJ2-3, with 7 bases aligning to TRBD2. The TCR was taken from a human donor in good health. Material for sequencing was non-Treg CD4+ T cells sorted from blood. The DNA of the CDR3 is TGTGCCAGCAGCAAAAAAACTAGCGTTAGCACAGATACGCAGTATTTT. Residues: CASSKKTSVSTDTQYF.